Given below is one TCR beta chain in context. Its antigen is not identified. Germline V lookup: CDR1 MDHEN, CDR2 SYDVKM. This CDR3 spans 14 amino acids. Trimming removed 5 bases from V and 7 bases from J; junction bases left unmatched: 10. These data are taken from a study of blood T cells in healthy people across ages. Findings of the study overall: Per-million-T-cell TCR beta diversity fell roughly linearly with age. Diversity was higher, and naive CD4+ cells more numerous, in long-lived donors than in aged donors.

Next came a second PCR, run for about 7 to 12 cycles, which used a sample-barcoded 5' primer along with a J-beta primer mix. Via MiXCR, TCRdb re-called the 5' RACE reads, giving one row per CDR3 protein. Found here are over 1.5 million distinct CDR3 sequences, 40% to 55% of them singletons; the top ten hold over 2%. The receptor was derived from a woman in her 40s in good health. The chain couples TRBV28 to TRBJ2-7, with TRBD1 identical over 8 bases. The specimen sequenced was blood. The CDR3 nucleotides read TGTGCCAGCAGTCAGGGGGCGCCGCCGAATGAGCAGTACTTC. Its protein product is CASSQGAPPNEQYF.